One T cell receptor beta chain is described in this entry. In this sample, this clonotype turned up many times. No cognate antigen has been identified for it. Base qualities are not provided; no much larger clone lies one nucleotide away. This sample was included in a study of CD8 T cells in ankylosing spondylitis (dated by TCRdb to about 2017). About the full investigation: The study profiled T cell receptor beta repertoires in healthy donors and ankylosing spondylitis patients to find disease-linked TCR variants. In total, the full study cohort was made up of 95 to 110 healthy donors and approximately 24 ankylosing spondylitis patients. Samples of peripheral blood were taken, and for ankylosing spondylitis patients, synovial fluid was collected as well. What the research found in general, with its limitations: The disease-linked clones were reported to be significantly enriched in matched synovial fluid samples from ankylosing spondylitis patients. The disease-linked clones had a CD8+ phenotype and were found at relatively low frequencies in peripheral blood. Some of the motif variants had been reported before in the synovial fluid and blood of reactive arthritis patients, a finding that suggests common disease-initiation mechanisms. A TCR beta motif made up of several highly homologous amino acid variants appeared to be characteristic of blood from ankylosing spondylitis patients.

TCRdb names Illumina HiSeq 2500 as the instrument used. TCR beta libraries were prepared by quantitative 5'-RACE with molecular barcodes. The authors' analysis ran thus. Disease-linked TCR variants were identified with a new computational method built on a probabilistic model of VDJ rearrangement. Using fastp at Q25 and MiXCR, TCRdb reprocessed the public reads and kept productive beta chains. Every entry covers one CDR3 protein and lists the most common genes and DNA from its rows. Clone size and V and J calls follow TCRdb, not the original study. The sample records over 450,000 distinct CDR3 sequences, approximately 11% of which are singletons. The ten largest clones add up to under 7.5% of the sample. The CDR3 runs 16 amino acids, cysteine and phenylalanine included. The CDR3 DNA has 48 bases and is translated from base 1. V is cut back by 0 bases and J by 8 bases, with 6 bases in the junction unmatched. The germline V gene (reference sequence) yields LNHNV for CDR1 and YYDKDF for CDR2.

Recombination linked TRBV15 to TRBJ2-3, with TRBD2 matching 12 junction bases. The source of this sequence is a male donor with ankylosing spondylitis. Specimen: blood, either unsorted or a sorted T cell fraction (not recorded which). At the DNA level, the sequence is TGTGCCACCAGCAGAGATCTACTAGCGGGAGGAGGTACGCAGTATTTT. The resulting protein is CATSRDLLAGGGTQYF.